Listed below are T cell receptor beta chains from one sample, sequenced in a study of cytomegalovirus exposure and HLA in healthy donors. TCRdb's table, derived via immunoSEQ multiplex PCR, lists solely in-frame clones and lacks some. This repertoire shows about 170,000 clones, almost 75% found once; its top ten account for roughly 5.4%. Sequencing input: PBMCs. Receptors originate from a woman aged 18-29 years in good health and CMV-seropositive. CDR3s include the opening cysteine and the closing phenylalanine or tryptophan. A D gene is named only where the DNA matches it firmly. Some rows mark clone size as missing; the rest say once, few, many or name a class of expanded clone.

J | D | V | size | CDR3 | DNA
TRBJ2-7 | TRBD2 | TRBV5-1 | NA | CASSQGLAGGQESYEQYF | TGCGCCAGCAGCCAAGGACTAGCGGGAGGACAAGAAAGCTACGAGCAGTACTTC
TRBJ2-7 | TRBD2 | TRBV4-1 | NA | CASSQDGTRGSYEQYF | TGCGCCAGCAGCCAAGACGGGACTAGAGGTTCCTACGAGCAGTACTTC
TRBJ1-4 | NA | TRBV9 | NA | CASSVGQINEKLFF | TGTGCCAGCAGCGTAGGACAGATTAATGAAAAACTGTTTTTT
TRBJ2-7 | NA | TRBV18 | NA | CASSPGAATYEQYF | TGTGCCAGCTCACCAGGGGCAGCCACCTACGAGCAGTACTTC
TRBJ2-3 | TRBD2 | TRBV6-4 | NA | CASSRLAVPSTDTQYF | TGTGCCAGCAGTCGACTAGCGGTTCCTAGCACAGATACGCAGTATTTT
TRBJ2-1 | NA | TRBV9 | NA | CASSAPTGNHNEQFF | TGTGCCAGCAGCGCCCCCACAGGGAACCACAATGAGCAGTTCTTC
TRBJ2-1 | TRBD2 | TRBV19 | NA | CASSAILAGAHNEQFF | TGTGCCAGTAGTGCCATACTAGCGGGGGCCCACAATGAGCAGTTCTTC
TRBJ1-2 | NA | TRBV9 | NA | CASTTLGPSTF | TGTGCCAGCACCACATTAGGCCCTAGCACCTTC
TRBJ2-3 | TRBD2 | TRBV29-1 | NA | CSVYSAGVADTQYF | TGCAGCGTTTATTCAGCGGGGGTGGCGGATACGCAGTATTTT
TRBJ1-1 | TRBD1 | TRBV7-9 | few | CASSLDQGAVVTEAFF | TGTGCCAGCAGTTTAGACCAGGGGGCGGTTGTCACTGAAGCTTTCTTT
TRBJ1-1 | TRBD1 | TRBV2 | once | CASRGRTGVPEAFF | TGTGCCAGCAGAGGAAGGACAGGGGTCCCTGAAGCTTTCTTT
TRBJ2-1 | TRBD2 | TRBV6-1 | NA | CASSPPAGPYNEQFF | TGTGCCAGCAGCCCCCCAGCGGGGCCTTACAATGAGCAGTTCTTC
TRBJ1-3 | NA | TRBV27 | NA | CASSFVRGDTIYF | TGTGCCAGCAGTTTCGTACGGGGGGACACCATATATTTT
TRBJ1-2 | NA | TRBV19 | NA | CASSMRPASGYTF | TGTGCCAGTAGTATGCGGCCTGCTAGTGGCTACACCTTC
TRBJ2-5 | NA | TRBV9 | NA | CASSASGETQYF | TGTGCCAGCAGCGCCTCCGGTGAGACCCAGTACTTC
TRBJ1-1 | TRBD1 | TRBV13 | once | CAAIGTGDTEAFF | TGTGCCGCGATAGGGACAGGGGATACTGAAGCTTTCTTT
TRBJ1-4 | TRBD1 | TRBV7-9 | NA | CASSYRGPGEKLFF | TGTGCCAGCAGCTACAGGGGCCCGGGGGAAAAACTGTTTTTT
TRBJ1-1 | NA | TRBV29-1 | NA | CSVYRPHAEAFF | TGCAGCGTCTACAGGCCCCACGCTGAAGCTTTCTTT
TRBJ2-1 | TRBD2 | TRBV27 | NA | CASSFLAGGNNEQFF | TGTGCCAGCAGTTTCTTAGCGGGGGGAAACAATGAGCAGTTCTTC
TRBJ1-1 | NA | TRBV6-6 | NA | CASRYTPNTEAFF | TGTGCCAGCAGGTACACACCGAACACTGAAGCTTTCTTT
TRBJ2-2 | TRBD2 | TRBV27 | NA | CASSLGTSGGSRELFF | TGTGCCAGCAGCCTTGGGACTAGCGGGGGGTCCAGGGAGCTGTTTTTT
TRBJ1-2 | NA | TRBV28 | once | CASSTTSGGGGGGYGYTF | TGTGCCAGCAGTACAACCAGCGGGGGCGGGGGTGGGGGCTATGGCTACACCTTC
TRBJ2-3 | TRBD1 | TRBV6-6 | NA | CASRGAGGISDTQYF | TGTGCCAGCAGAGGAGCAGGGGGTATATCAGATACGCAGTATTTT
TRBJ2-5 | TRBD2 | TRBV5-6 | NA | CASSFLNSGDQETQYF | TGTGCCAGCAGCTTCCTAAATAGCGGGGACCAAGAGACCCAGTACTTC
TRBJ2-1 | TRBD1 | TRBV7-9 | NA | CASSSGQVKDGEQFF | TGTGCCAGCAGCTCCGGACAGGTCAAAGACGGTGAGCAGTTCTTC
TRBJ2-5 | NA | TRBV19 | NA | CASSIDHPDRPKQYF | TGTGCCAGTAGTATAGACCATCCCGACAGACCCAAGCAGTACTTC
TRBJ1-2 | TRBD1 | TRBV5-1 | NA | CASSPFTGGLGYTF | TGCGCCAGCAGCCCGTTCACAGGGGGCTTAGGCTACACCTTC
TRBJ2-7 | NA | TRBV5-5 | NA | CASSPGHSEVYEQYF | TGTGCCAGCAGCCCTGGACATTCAGAGGTCTACGAGCAGTACTTC
TRBJ2-1 | NA | TRBV14 | NA | CASSLLGAHEQFF | TGTGCCAGCAGCCTCCTAGGAGCCCATGAGCAGTTCTTC
TRBJ2-7 | TRBD1 | TRBV7-2 | once | CASSLGGQGVYEQYF | TGTGCCAGCAGCTTAGGGGGACAGGGGGTCTACGAGCAGTACTTC
TRBJ2-5 | TRBD2 | TRBV7-2 | NA | CASSSTSGETQYF | TGTGCCAGCAGCTCGACTAGCGGGGAGACCCAGTACTTC
TRBJ2-7 | NA | TRBV7-2 | NA | CASSLNREYEQYF | TGTGCCAGCAGCTTGAACAGGGAGTACGAGCAGTACTTC
TRBJ1-4 | NA | TRBV5-6 | NA | CASSATGDRKTNEKLFF | TGTGCCAGCAGCGCGACAGGAGACCGTAAGACAAATGAAAAACTGTTTTTT
TRBJ2-7 | NA | TRBV2 | NA | CASSVGRTEQYF | TGTGCCAGCAGTGTGGGGCGGACCGAGCAGTACTTC
TRBJ2-1 | TRBD2 | TRBV9 | NA | CASSASGGQYNEQFF | TGTGCCAGCAGTGCCAGCGGGGGCCAATACAATGAGCAGTTCTTC
TRBJ2-2 | TRBD1 | TRBV9 | few | CASSRRTGGYGGELFF | TGTGCCAGCAGTAGGAGGACAGGGGGCTATGGCGGGGAGCTGTTTTTT
TRBJ2-2 | NA | TRBV2 | NA | CASSELRAGELFF | TGTGCCAGCAGTGAACTCAGGGCCGGGGAGCTGTTTTTT
TRBJ1-2 | NA | TRBV6-5 | NA | CASSRDKGLYGYTF | TGTGCCAGCAGTAGGGACAAAGGTCTCTATGGCTACACCTTC
TRBJ2-4 | NA | TRBV1 | NA | CTSCGGTSGNPDF | TGCACCAGCTGCGGTGGGACTAGCGGGAATCCGGACTTC
TRBJ2-1 | TRBD2 | TRBV9 | NA | CASSVARTSGGVWDNEQFF | TGTGCCAGCAGCGTAGCAAGAACTAGCGGGGGGGTATGGGACAATGAGCAGTTCTTC
TRBJ1-2 | NA | TRBV30 | NA | CAWSVKGMEGGYTF | TGTGCCTGGAGTGTAAAGGGGATGGAGGGAGGCTACACCTTC
TRBJ2-5 | NA | TRBV6-6 | NA | CASSYEGGRETQYF | TGTGCCAGCAGTTACGAGGGGGGGCGGGAGACCCAGTACTTC
TRBJ1-2 | TRBD1 | TRBV9 | NA | CASSANPGTGGYGYTF | TGTGCCAGCAGCGCTAACCCCGGGACAGGGGGTTATGGCTACACCTTC
TRBJ1-2 | TRBD1 | TRBV19 | NA | CASSRDRLQNNYGYTF | TGTGCCAGTAGCAGGGACAGGCTACAGAATAACTATGGCTACACCTTC
TRBJ1-5 | NA | TRBV7-2 | few | CASSADSYSNQPQHF | TGTGCCAGCAGCGCCGACAGCTATAGCAATCAGCCCCAGCATTTT
TRBJ2-3 | TRBD2 | TRBV7-2 | once | CASSPRTSGFTDTQYF | TGTGCCAGCAGCCCGAGGACTAGCGGGTTCACAGATACGCAGTATTTT
TRBJ2-4 | TRBD2 | TRBV18 | NA | CASSPRGRGEGIQYF | TGTGCCAGCTCACCACGGGGCCGCGGGGAGGGCATTCAGTACTTC
TRBJ2-7 | NA | TRBV5-6 | few | CASSLNPSEQYF | TGTGCCAGCAGCTTGAATCCCAGCGAGCAGTACTTC
TRBJ2-2 | TRBD2 | TRBV5-5 | few | CASSFQRGGPGELFF | TGTGCCAGCAGCTTTCAGCGGGGGGGCCCCGGGGAGCTGTTTTTT
TRBJ1-1 | TRBD1 | TRBV6-5 | few | CATLDRGNTEAFF | TGTGCCACCTTGGACAGGGGGAACACTGAAGCTTTCTTT
TRBJ2-5 | TRBD2 | TRBV5-1 | NA | CASSFGTSGPGQETQYF | TGCGCCAGCAGCTTCGGGACTAGCGGCCCCGGACAGGAGACCCAGTACTTC
TRBJ2-2 | TRBD1 | TRBV2 | NA | CASSKPSPDRAGELFF | TGTGCCAGCAGTAAGCCTTCCCCGGACAGGGCCGGGGAGCTGTTTTTT